The rows below give T cell receptor beta chains drawn from one sample of a study of control samples from healthy donors and cancer patients. Some clones are missing from TCRdb's copy, which holds only in-frame ones; the method was immunoSEQ multiplex PCR. The sample shows about 120,000 clones, approximately 93% of them seen only once. The sequenced sample was blood. These receptors originate from a man aged 25-45 years in good health. Each CDR3 is given with its conserved first and last residue. D genes are given only for firm matches. Clone sizes are given selectively: once, few, many, or a class where the clone is expanded.

cdr3_aa	cdr3_nt	d_call	cdr3_length	v_call	j_call	clone_size
CASSFGIKGEKLFF	TGCGCCAGCAGCTTCGGGATTAAAGGTGAAAAACTGTTTTTT	.	14	TRBV5-1	TRBJ1-4	.
CASSSANSPLHF	TGTGCCAGCAGCTCGGCGAATTCACCCCTCCACTTT	.	12	TRBV5-4	TRBJ1-6	.
CASSWSPRSTGELFF	TGTGCCAGCAGTTGGTCTCCAAGGTCCACCGGGGAGCTGTTTTTT	.	15	TRBV27	TRBJ2-2	once
CASSLVTGLAVTDTQYF	TGCGCCAGCAGCTTGGTTACCGGACTAGCGGTTACAGATACGCAGTATTTT	TRBD2	17	TRBV5-1	TRBJ2-3	.
CASSLPRGSDNEQFF	TGTGCCAGCAGCCTACCCCGAGGCAGTGACAATGAGCAGTTCTTC	.	15	TRBV7-9	TRBJ2-1	once
CASSLFSGPPEEPQHF	TGTGCCAGCAGCTTATTTAGTGGACCCCCGGAGGAGCCCCAGCATTTT	.	16	TRBV7-9	TRBJ1-5	.
CASTTSPVKFGYTF	TGTGCCAGCACCACTAGTCCAGTAAAGTTTGGCTACACCTTC	.	14	TRBV2	TRBJ1-2	.
CASSLQRGGQRYTDTQYF	TGCGCCAGCAGCTTGCAGCGGGGGGGCCAAAGATACACAGATACGCAGTATTTT	TRBD2	18	TRBV5-1	TRBJ2-3	.
CASSSKDPLAGAQETQYF	TGTGCCAGCAGCTCAAAGGACCCACTAGCGGGGGCCCAAGAGACCCAGTACTTC	TRBD2	18	TRBV13	TRBJ2-5	.
CASSQELAEETQYF	TGTGCCAGCAGCCAAGAACTAGCCGAAGAGACCCAGTACTTC	.	14	TRBV3-1/TRBV3-2	TRBJ2-5	.
CAISESTGSTGELFF	TGTGCCATCAGTGAGTCGACAGGGAGCACCGGGGAGCTGTTTTTT	TRBD1	15	TRBV10-3	TRBJ2-2	once
CASTDGLRDTGELFF	TGTGCCAGCACCGACGGTCTCCGGGACACCGGGGAGCTGTTTTTT	.	15	TRBV6-5	TRBJ2-2	medium-sized
CASSPLDRGGTGELFF	TGTGCCAGCAGCCCCTTAGACAGGGGTGGCACCGGGGAGCTGTTTTTT	TRBD1	16	TRBV7-9	TRBJ2-2	.
CASSRTGQWKTQYF	TGTGCCAGCAGCCGGACAGGGCAGTGGAAGACCCAGTACTTC	TRBD1	14	TRBV9	TRBJ2-5	once
CASSELGGGYGYTF	TGTGCCAGCAGTGAACTCGGCGGCGGATATGGCTACACCTTC	.	14	TRBV6-1	TRBJ1-2	once
CASSLDITGQTEAFF	TGTGCCAGCAGCTTGGATATTACAGGGCAAACTGAAGCTTTCTTT	.	15	TRBV5-6	TRBJ1-1	.
CAWSSGIDTQYF	TGTGCCTGGAGTTCGGGGATCGATACGCAGTATTTT	.	12	TRBV30	TRBJ2-3	.
CASSLAAGGAHSGELFF	TGCGCCAGCAGCTTGGCGGCGGGCGGGGCCCACTCGGGGGAGCTGTTTTTT	.	17	TRBV5-1	TRBJ2-2	.
CASGNPGDGTDTQYF	TGTGCCAGCGGGAATCCAGGGGATGGAACAGATACGCAGTATTTT	.	15	TRBV19	TRBJ2-3	once
CASHRDRDYGYTF	TGCGCCAGTCACCGGGACAGGGACTATGGCTACACCTTC	TRBD1	13	TRBV5-1	TRBJ1-2	.
CASSRGQGATIYGYTF	TGTGCCAGCTCGCGGGGGCAGGGGGCGACTATCTATGGCTACACCTTC	TRBD1	16	TRBV18	TRBJ1-2	.
CASSLDSNSPLHF	TGTGCCAGCAGCCTCGACAGTAATTCACCCCTCCACTTT	.	13	TRBV9	TRBJ1-6	.
CASSVLGGSETQYF	TGTGCCAGCAGCGTTCTGGGCGGCAGTGAGACCCAGTACTTC	.	14	TRBV9	TRBJ2-5	.
CASSPPGDSDSPLHF	TGTGCCAGCAGCCCACCAGGGGATTCAGATTCACCCCTCCACTTT	.	15	TRBV27	TRBJ1-6	.
CASSMKGNYVYGYTF	TGTGCCAGTAGTATGAAAGGGAATTACGTCTATGGCTACACCTTC	.	15	TRBV19	TRBJ1-2	.
CASSVEASTDTQYF	TGTGCCAGCAGCGTAGAGGCTAGCACAGATACGCAGTATTTT	.	14	TRBV9	TRBJ2-3	.
CASSKAFDSNTEAFF	TGTGCCAGCAGCAAAGCATTCGACTCGAACACTGAAGCTTTCTTT	.	15	TRBV21-1	TRBJ1-1	.
CASSPPTGNTGELFF	TGTGCCAGCTCACCACCGACGGGGAACACCGGGGAGCTGTTTTTT	.	15	TRBV18	TRBJ2-2	.
CASSFQFGGGETQYF	TGTGCCAGCAGCTTTCAATTTGGGGGGGGAGAGACCCAGTACTTC	TRBD2	15	TRBV11-2	TRBJ2-5	.
CASTKDRGLAGELFF	TGTGCCAGTACCAAAGACAGGGGGCTAGCCGGGGAGCTGTTTTTT	TRBD1	15	TRBV19	TRBJ2-2	.
CASSPGTGVEKLFF	TGTGCCAGCAGTCCCGGGACAGGGGTCGAAAAACTGTTTTTT	TRBD1	14	TRBV6-5	TRBJ1-4	.
CASSERFLGNSPLHF	TGTGCCAGCAGTGAACGGTTTTTAGGGAACTCACCCCTCCACTTT	.	15	TRBV25-1	TRBJ1-6	.
CASYEGMNTEAFF	TGTGCCAGTTACGAGGGGATGAACACTGAAGCTTTCTTT	.	13	TRBV2	TRBJ1-1	.
CASMSGQGAWETQYF	TGTGCCAGCATGTCGGGACAGGGGGCCTGGGAGACCCAGTACTTC	TRBD1	15	TRBV6-5	TRBJ2-5	.
CASSLGRTTNYGYTF	TGTGCCAGCAGCTTAGGCCGGACTACTAACTATGGCTACACCTTC	.	15	TRBV11-2	TRBJ1-2	few
CASSSERGHETQYF	TGTGCCAGCAGCTCTGAACGGGGGCACGAGACCCAGTACTTC	.	14	TRBV5-4	TRBJ2-5	.
CSAKLADGYTF	TGCAGTGCTAAATTGGCGGATGGCTACACCTTC	.	11	TRBV20-1	TRBJ1-2	.
CGVIEGSQPQHF	TGCGGCGTGATAGAGGGTAGTCAGCCCCAGCATTTT	.	12	TRBV29-1	TRBJ1-5	.
CSVESPQGPLPSETQYF	TGCAGCGTTGAGTCCCCTCAGGGACCCTTACCCTCAGAGACCCAGTACTTC	.	17	TRBV29-1	TRBJ2-5	.
CATSDSRGVETQYF	TGTGCCACCAGTGATTCGAGGGGTGTGGAGACCCAGTACTTC	.	14	TRBV24-1	TRBJ2-5	.
CASSQTSLFFATQYF	TGTGCCAGCAGCCAGACTAGCCTCTTTTTTGCTACGCAGTATTTT	TRBD2	15	TRBV3-1/TRBV3-2	TRBJ2-3	.